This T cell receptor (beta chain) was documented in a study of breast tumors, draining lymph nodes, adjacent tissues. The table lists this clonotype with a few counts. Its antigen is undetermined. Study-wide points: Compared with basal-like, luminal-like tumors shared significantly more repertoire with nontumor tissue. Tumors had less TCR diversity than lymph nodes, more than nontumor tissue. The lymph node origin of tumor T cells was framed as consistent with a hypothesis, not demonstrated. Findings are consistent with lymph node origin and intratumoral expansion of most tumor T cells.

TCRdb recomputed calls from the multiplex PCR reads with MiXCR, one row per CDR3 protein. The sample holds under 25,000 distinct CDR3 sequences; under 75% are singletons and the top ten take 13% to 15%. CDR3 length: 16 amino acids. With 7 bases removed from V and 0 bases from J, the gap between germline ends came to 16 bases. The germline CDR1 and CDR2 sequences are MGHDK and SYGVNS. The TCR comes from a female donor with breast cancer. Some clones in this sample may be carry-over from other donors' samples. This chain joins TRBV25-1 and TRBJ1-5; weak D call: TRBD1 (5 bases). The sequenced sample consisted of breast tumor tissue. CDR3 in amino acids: CASNNQGAYSNQPQHF. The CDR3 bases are TGTGCCAGCAATAATCAGGGCGCGTATAGCAATCAGCCCCAGCATTTT.